The 8 T cell receptor beta chains below all came from one sample that was sequenced in a study of cytomegalovirus exposure and HLA in healthy donors. The repertoire was sequenced with immunoSEQ multiplex PCR; TCRdb's copy has only in-frame clones and lacks some. This table has about 360,000 clones, just over 85% appearing once. The sequenced sample consisted of PBMCs. Receptors were obtained from a woman aged 18 to 35 in good health and CMV-seronegative.

The V and J genes are TRBV28 and TRBJ1-1, with D unresolved. Trimming removed 2 bases at V and 5 bases at J, with 12 bases between. The CDR3 length is 14 residues. In germline, CDR1 is MDHEN, CDR2 SYDVKM. The chain's CDR3 is CASSLSRGGTEAFF. CDR3 nucleotide sequence: TGTGCCAGCAGTTTAAGTCGAGGTGGAACTGAAGCTTTCTTT.

The chain has TRBV7-9 and TRBJ1-1; D is ambiguous. The CDR3 runs to 11 residues. The germline gives CDR1 SEHNR, CDR2 FQNEAQ (reference sequence). V was clipped by 5 bases and J by 1 base, with 2 bases between them. The CDR3 DNA reads as TGTGCCAGCAGCCAGAACACTGAAGCTTTCTTT. It translates to CASSQNTEAFF. The variable domain in full, completed from reference TRBV7-9 and TRBJ1-1, reads DTGVSQNPRHKITKRGQNVTFRCDPISEHNRLYWYRQTLGQGPEFLTYFQNEAQLEKSRLLSDRFSAERPKGSFSTLEIQRTEQGDSAMYLCASSQNTEAFFGQGTRLTVV.

V usage is TRBV28 and J usage is TRBJ1-5; D is undetermined. The CDR3 runs 11 residues. CDR1 and CDR2 (germline): MDHEN, SYDVKM. V lost 5 bases and J lost 5, with 4 bases in between. CDR3 nucleotides: TGTGCCAGCAGTCCGGATCAGCCCCAGCATTTT. Its translation is CASSPDQPQHF.

The chain couples TRBV7-2 to TRBJ2-7; the D gene is possibly TRBD1 (5 bases). Germline CDR1 SGHTA, CDR2 FQGNSA. V dropped 4 bases and J dropped 2 bases, with 12 bases sitting between them. The CDR3 length is 14 residues. The CDR3 sequence is CASSSFRVTYEQYF. CDR3 nucleotide sequence: TGTGCCAGCAGCTCTTTCAGGGTTACCTACGAGCAGTACTTC.

This clone was recorded only once. The J gene is TRBJ2-6, the V gene TRBV2; tentatively, D is TRBD2 (5 bases). In germline, CDR1 is SNHLY, CDR2 FYNNEI. Trimming took off 3 bases at V and 0 bases at J, with 6 bases between the two ends. This CDR3 spans 15 amino acids. The CDR3 DNA reads TGTGCCAGCAGTGATGAGGGCTCTGGGGCCAACGTCCTGACTTTC. This codes for CASSDEGSGANVLTF.

For the CDR3, the DNA is TGCAGCGTTGAAGTCGGTTTCAACACCGGGGAGCTGTTTTTT. Protein sequence: CSVEVGFNTGELFF. This rearrangement joins TRBV29-1 to TRBJ2-2; D uncertain. From germline, CDR1 is SQVTM and CDR2 ANQGSEA. The CDR3 covers 14 residues. Trimming took 1 base from V and 2 from J, leaving 8 bases between them.

V is TRBV9 and J is TRBJ2-3; D might be TRBD2 (6 bases). CDR1 is SGDLS and CDR2 is YYNGEE in the germline V gene. The CDR3 runs to 15 residues. The V end lost 0 bases, the J end lost 6 bases, and 14 bases lay between the germline ends. The CDR3 region is CASSVDRAGGDTQYF. The CDR3 nucleotides read TGTGCCAGCAGCGTAGATCGGGCTGGGGGGGATACGCAGTATTTT.

To note about this clone: Other DNA sequences from this sample encode an identical CDR3 as well. The rearrangement uses TRBV9 and TRBJ2-5; 13 bases are a match to TRBD2. Germline lookup yields CDR1 SGDLS and CDR2 YYNGEE. V dropped 3 bases and J dropped 4; count of bases not matched to a gene: 3. The CDR3 runs 15 residues. The CDR3 DNA is TGTGCCAGCAGCGCCGGACTAGCGGGAGTAGAGACCCAGTACTTC. As protein: CASSAGLAGVETQYF.